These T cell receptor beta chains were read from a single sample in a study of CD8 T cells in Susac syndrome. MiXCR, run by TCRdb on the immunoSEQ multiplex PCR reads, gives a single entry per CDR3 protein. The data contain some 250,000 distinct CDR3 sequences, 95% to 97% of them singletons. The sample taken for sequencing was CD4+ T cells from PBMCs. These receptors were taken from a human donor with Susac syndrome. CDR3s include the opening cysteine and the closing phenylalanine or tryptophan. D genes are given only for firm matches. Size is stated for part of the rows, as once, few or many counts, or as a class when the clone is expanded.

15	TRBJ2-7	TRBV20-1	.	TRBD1	TGCAGTGCACCTGGGGGACAGGACGTTTCCTACGAGCAGTACTTC	CSAPGGQDVSYEQYF
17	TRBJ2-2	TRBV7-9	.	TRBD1	TGTGCCAGCAGCCGAAATACAGGGGGCGCGAACACCGGGGAGCTGTTTTTT	CASSRNTGGANTGELFF
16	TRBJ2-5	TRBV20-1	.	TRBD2	TGCAGTGCTAGACCCAGGACTAGCGGGAGACAAGAGACCCAGTACTTC	CSARPRTSGRQETQYF
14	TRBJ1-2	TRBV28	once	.	TGTGCCAGCAGTCCGAGGAGGTCTAACTATGGCTACACCTTC	CASSPRRSNYGYTF
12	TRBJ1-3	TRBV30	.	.	TGTGCCTTTGGGACGGTCGGAAACACCATATATTTT	CAFGTVGNTIYF
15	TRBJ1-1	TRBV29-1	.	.	TGCAGCGTTGAACCTTGGAGTAAGAAGAACACTGAAGCTTTCTTT	CSVEPWSKKNTEAFF
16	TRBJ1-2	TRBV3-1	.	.	TGTGCCAGCAGCCAAGATAGGGGGGCGATTGGCTATGGCTACACCTTC	CASSQDRGAIGYGYTF
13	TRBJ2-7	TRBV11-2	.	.	TGTGCCAGCAGCCTCAAAAGGGGCTACGAGCAGTACTTC	CASSLKRGYEQYF
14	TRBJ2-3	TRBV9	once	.	TGTGCCAGCAGCGTAGCAAGGACCACAGATACGCAGTATTTT	CASSVARTTDTQYF
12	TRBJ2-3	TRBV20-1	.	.	TGCAGCGCTCGGGGGAGCACAGATACGCAGTATTTT	CSARGSTDTQYF
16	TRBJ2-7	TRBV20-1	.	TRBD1	TGCAGTGCTAGAGGGGGGGGACAGGGGGCGCCGAGCGAGCAGTACTTC	CSARGGGQGAPSEQYF
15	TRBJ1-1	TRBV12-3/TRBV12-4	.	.	TGTGCCAGCAGTTCAAGGGGAGGGCCGAACACTGAAGCTTTCTTT	CASSSRGGPNTEAFF
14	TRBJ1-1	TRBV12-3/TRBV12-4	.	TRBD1	TGTGCCAGCACTCTACAGGGGATGAACACTGAAGCTTTCTTT	CASTLQGMNTEAFF
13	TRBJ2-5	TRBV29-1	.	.	TGCAGCGTTGTGGGTGGGGACCAAGAGACCCAGTACTTC	CSVVGGDQETQYF
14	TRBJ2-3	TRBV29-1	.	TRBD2	TGCAGCGTTGTAATAGCGGGAGGCACAGATACGCAGTATTTT	CSVVIAGGTDTQYF
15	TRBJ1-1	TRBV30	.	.	TGTGCTTCGAAGGAGGTGGGGGCGCGGAGGACTGAAGCTTTCTTT	CASKEVGARRTEAFF
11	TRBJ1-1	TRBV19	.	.	TGTGCCAGTAGTCCCCTTATGTTGGCTTTCTTT	CASSPLMLAFF
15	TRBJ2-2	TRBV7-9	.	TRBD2	TGTGCCAGCAGCTCTAGTGGCGGGAGAGGCGGGGAGCTGTTTTTT	CASSSSGGRGGELFF
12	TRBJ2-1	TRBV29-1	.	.	TGCAGCGTTGGGGACGGGTACAATGAGCAGTTCTTC	CSVGDGYNEQFF
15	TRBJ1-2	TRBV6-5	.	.	TGTGCCAGCAGTTCTGGACTGCGAACGGGCTATGGCTACACCTTC	CASSSGLRTGYGYTF
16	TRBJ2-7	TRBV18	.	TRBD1	TGTGCCAGCTCACCAACAACGACAGGGGTGTACAACGAGCAGTACTTC	CASSPTTTGVYNEQYF
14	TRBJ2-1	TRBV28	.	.	TGTGCCAGCAACCCGGCGGGCAACCCGAATGAGCAGTTCTTC	CASNPAGNPNEQFF
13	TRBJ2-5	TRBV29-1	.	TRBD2	TGCAGCGTTTCTAGCGGGGAGTATGCGACCCAGTACTTC	CSVSSGEYATQYF
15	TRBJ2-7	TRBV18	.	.	TGTGCCAGCTCACCCCGCCCTGGCTCCGACCACGAGCAGTACTTC	CASSPRPGSDHEQYF
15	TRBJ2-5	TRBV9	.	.	TGTGCCAGCAGCGAGAGGTTTAGGGCGCAGGAGACCCAGTACTTC	CASSERFRAQETQYF
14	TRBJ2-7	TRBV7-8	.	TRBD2	TGTGCCAGCAGCTTTAGCGGGAGGGTCCACGAGCAGTACTTC	CASSFSGRVHEQYF
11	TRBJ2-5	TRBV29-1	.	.	TGCAGCGTTGCCCAGGGGGAGACCCAGTACTTC	CSVAQGETQYF
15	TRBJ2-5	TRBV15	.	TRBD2	TGTGCCACCAGCAGAGATCTAGCGGAGGGGGAGACCCAGTACTTC	CATSRDLAEGETQYF
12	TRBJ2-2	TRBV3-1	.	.	TGTGCCAGCAGGCCAGGTAGCGGGGAGCTGTTTTTT	CASRPGSGELFF
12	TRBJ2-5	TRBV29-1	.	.	TGCAGCGGTGCAGCGGGCCAAGAGACCCAGTACTTC	CSGAAGQETQYF
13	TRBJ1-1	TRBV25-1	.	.	TGTGCCAGCAGTGAATATCGGGGAGGGGGAGCTTTCTTT	CASSEYRGGGAFF
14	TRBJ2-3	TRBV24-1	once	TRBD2	TGTGCCACCACCTCTAGCGGGGGGACAGATACGCAGTATTTT	CATTSSGGTDTQYF
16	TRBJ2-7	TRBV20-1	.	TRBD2	TGCAGTGCTAGAGATTGGGGGGGAGGGCCCTCGCAGGAGCAGTACTTC	CSARDWGGGPSQEQYF
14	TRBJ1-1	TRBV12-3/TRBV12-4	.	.	TGTGCCAGCACCCCCCAGGGCGGTCCCACTGAAGCTTTCTTT	CASTPQGGPTEAFF
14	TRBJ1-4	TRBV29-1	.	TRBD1	TGCAGCGGTCGGACAGGGGGTGTCGGTGAAAAACTGTTTTTT	CSGRTGGVGEKLFF
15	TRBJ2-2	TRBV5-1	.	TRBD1	TGCGCCAGCAGCTCGGGACAGGGGTACACCGGGGAGCTGTTTTTT	CASSSGQGYTGELFF
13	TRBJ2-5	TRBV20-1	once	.	TGCAGTGCTAGAGAGGGCTTGCAAGAGACCCAGTACTTC	CSAREGLQETQYF
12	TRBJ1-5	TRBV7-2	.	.	TGTGCCAGCAGCTTAAGTCGTGAGCCCCAGCATTTT	CASSLSREPQHF